These 23 T cell receptor beta chains share one sample of origin, sequenced in a study of T cells in Graves' hyperthyroidism and ophthalmopathy. Amplification of TCR beta CDR3 regions was performed using RNA transcripts as template. The HTBI primer set served for first-round RT-PCR of the TCR CDR3. Via MiXCR, TCRdb re-called the multiplex PCR reads, giving one row per CDR3 protein. The repertoire consists of fewer than 900,000 distinct CDR3 sequences, with 18% occurring once and the leading ten covering around 17%. Source material: blood. These receptors came from a woman aged 45-60 years with Graves' hyperthyroidism that later progressed to Graves' ophthalmopathy.

In its sample, this clonotype was seen a few times. This chain joins TRBV27 and TRBJ2-3; D possibly uses TRBD1 or TRBD2 (5 bases each). CDR1 and CDR2 from the germline V gene are MNHEY and SMNVEV (reference sequence). The V end lost 5 bases, the J end lost 3 bases, and 12 bases lay between the germline ends. The CDR3 extends over 14 amino acids. The CDR3 here is CASSPVGETDTQYF. DNA of the CDR3: TGTGCCAGCAGTCCGGTGGGGGAAACAGATACGCAGTATTTT.

As concerns this clonotype: A read error may be the cause here, since a much bigger clone is one base away. The rearrangement links TRBV5-1 to TRBJ2-5; D gene ambiguous. From germline, CDR1 is SGHRS and CDR2 YFSETQ. This CDR3 contains 15 residues. V was trimmed by 3 bases and J by 1 base, leaving 13 bases between them. DNA of the CDR3: TGCGCCAGCAGCTCGGAGTCGCTGTCCCAAGAGACCCAGTACTTC. Translation: CASSSESLSQETQYF. The full variable domain, its missing parts supplied by reference TRBV5-1 and TRBJ2-5, is KAGVTQTPRYLIKTRGQQVTLSCSPISGHRSVSWYQQTPGQGLQFLFEYFSETQRNKGNFPGRFSGRQFSNSRSEMNVSTLELGDSALYLCASSSESLSQETQYFGPGTRLLVL.

The rearrangement uses TRBV10-2 and TRBJ2-3, with D perhaps matching TRBD2 (7 bases). Germline V gene data show CDR1 as WSHSY and CDR2 as SAAADI. V was cut by 0 bases and J by 5 bases, with 15 bases left in between. This CDR3 comprises 16 residues. In DNA, the CDR3 is TGCGCCAGCAGTGAGTCGGGGGGGCCGAGAATAGATACGCAGTATTTT. As protein: CASSESGGPRIDTQYF.

The V call is TRBV7-9, the J call TRBJ1-2, with D unclear. Per the germline V gene, CDR1 is SEHNR and CDR2 is FQNEAQ (reference sequence). The V end was cut by 2 bases, the J end by 4 bases, with 14 bases between. The CDR3 totals 15 residues. This CDR3 is CASSLIPGPVYGYTF. As DNA, the CDR3 is TGTGCCAGCAGCTTAATCCCCGGACCCGTCTATGGCTACACCTTC.

As DNA, the CDR3 is TGCAGCGTTGCGTCAGCCTCCTACGAGCAGTACTTC. Its protein is CSVASASYEQYF. The chain employs TRBV29-1 and TRBJ2-7; D unresolved. Germline CDR1 is SQVTM and CDR2 is ANQGSEA. The CDR3 spans 12 residues. Trimming removed 4 bases from V and 0 bases from J, with 7 bases in between.

This clonotype was counted at least ten times. The chain employs TRBV11-2 and TRBJ2-1; a weak D match, TRBD2 (7 bases). The CDR3 is made up of 16 amino acids. Between the trimmed V and J ends, which lost 5 bases and 4 bases, there was a span of 18 bases. Germline CDR1 reads SGHAT; CDR2 reads FQNNGV. This chain's CDR3 is CASSRTAGSLYNEQFF. The CDR3 bases are TGTGCCAGCAGCCGGACAGCGGGATCGCTTTACAATGAGCAGTTCTTC.

The gene calls are TRBV4-1 and TRBJ1-1; tentative D call: TRBD1 (5 bases). Germline assignment: CDR1 MGHRA and CDR2 YSYEKL. The V gene lost 1 base and the J gene lost 6 bases, with 12 bases spanning the gap. The CDR3 runs 14 residues. The CDR3 spells CASSQVAGDPEAFF. In nucleotides, the CDR3 is TGCGCCAGCAGCCAAGTTGCGGGGGACCCTGAAGCTTTCTTT.

This clonotype came up many times. The chain recombines TRBV18 with TRBJ2-1; D unclear. Germline V gene lookup returns CDR1 KGHSH and CDR2 LQKENI. The CDR3 has 16 residues. V was clipped by 0 bases and J by 4 bases, with 13 bases between them. The CDR3 DNA is TGTGCCAGCTCACCACCAATTACTACCGATTACAATGAGCAGTTCTTC. This encodes CASSPPITTDYNEQFF.

This clonotype was seen repeatedly, ten times or more. The CDR3 spells CASSVITFADEQFF. The DNA of the CDR3 is TGTGCCAGCAGCGTTATTACTTTTGCTGATGAGCAGTTCTTC. The rearrangement links TRBV11-2 to TRBJ2-1; no clear D. CDR3 length: 14 amino acids. V lost 5 bases and J 8 bases, leaving 16 bases between the germline ends. Germline assignment: CDR1 SGHAT and CDR2 FQNNGV. The variable domain in full, with the rest retrieved from reference TRBV11-2 and TRBJ2-1, is EAGVAQSPRYKIIEKRQSVAFWCNPISGHATLYWYQQILGQGPKLLIQFQNNGVVDDSQLPKDRFSAERLKGVDSTLKIQPAKLEDSAVYLCASSVITFADEQFFGPGTRLTVL.

J is TRBJ1-1 and V is TRBV4-1; D ambiguous. V shed 0 bases and J shed 1 base, with 6 bases lying between them. CDR1 is MGHRA and CDR2 is YSYEKL in the germline V gene. This CDR3 contains 14 residues. The CDR3 is CASSQDAENTEAFF. The CDR3 nucleotides are TGCGCCAGCAGCCAAGATGCAGAGAACACTGAAGCTTTCTTT.

This clonotype was counted many times. The chain uses TRBV20-1 and TRBJ1-1, with TRBD1 matching over 9 bases. This CDR3 is 15 amino acids long. The J segment lost 4 bases and the V segment lost 0 bases, leaving 6 bases of the junction unmatched. The germline gives CDR1 DFQATT, CDR2 SNEGSKA (reference sequence). Here the CDR3 reads CSARDGDRVATEAFF. Here the CDR3 DNA reads TGCAGTGCTAGAGATGGGGACAGGGTGGCCACTGAAGCTTTCTTT.

This clonotype was picked up one time. This chain links TRBV20-1 with TRBJ1-2, with 9 nucleotides matching TRBD1. This CDR3 region has 17 residues. V lost 6 bases and J lost 0; bases outside the gene matches: 14. The germline gives CDR1 DFQATT, CDR2 SNEGSKA (reference sequence). CDR3 residues: CSAYTGGRIGANYGYTF. The CDR3 DNA sequence: TGCAGTGCCTACACAGGGGGCAGGATAGGAGCTAACTATGGCTACACCTTC.

This clonotype was picked up a small number of times. The junction shows a germline mismatch at one end, possibly a read error. The chain couples TRBV19 to TRBJ1-2, with 7 bases matching TRBD1. The CDR3 extends over 14 amino acids. Germline CDR1 and CDR2: LNHDA and SQIVND (reference sequence). For the CDR3, the DNA is TGTGCCTGTAGTACAAACAGGGGCTACTATGGCTACACCTTC. Its translation: CACSTNRGYYGYTF.

At least ten counts were recorded for this clonotype. The chain carries TRBV7-2 and TRBJ1-5, with D unclear. CDR1 and CDR2 from the germline V gene are SGHTA and FQGNSA. The germline V and J ends were trimmed by 1 base and 3 bases, with 10 bases remaining between them. This CDR3 is built from 15 residues. CDR3: CASSLDGEHNQPQHF. Here the CDR3 DNA reads TGTGCCAGCAGCTTAGACGGGGAGCACAATCAGCCCCAGCATTTT.

This clonotype came up many times. The CDR3 coding sequence is TGTGCCAGCAGGGTGTTGGACAGGGGAAACGAGCAGTACTTC. It codes for CASRVLDRGNEQYF. The gene calls are TRBV27 and TRBJ2-7; 9 bases match TRBD1. This CDR3 contains 14 residues. CDR1 is MNHEY and CDR2 is SMNVEV in the germline V gene (reference sequence). V gave up 6 bases and J gave up 5 bases; unmatched junction bases: 8.

This clonotype occurred many times. This chain joins TRBV5-5 and TRBJ2-5; weak D call: TRBD2 (6 bases). Trimming took 0 bases from V and 5 from J, leaving 14 bases between them. This CDR3 region has 15 residues. The germline CDR1 and CDR2 sequences are SGHKS and YYEKEE (reference sequence). The CDR3 DNA reads as TGTGCCAGCAGCTTGGGGATGACTAGGTGGGAGACCCAGTACTTC. Translating gives CASSLGMTRWETQYF.

This clonotype was counted at least ten times. The chain couples TRBV27 to TRBJ1-5; TRBD1 agrees at 7 bases. CDR1 and CDR2 (germline): MNHEY, SMNVEV (reference sequence). The CDR3 is 13 amino acids. V lost 5 bases and J lost 11; bases outside the gene matches: 9. The CDR3 DNA reads TGTGCCAGCAGTGTCAACAGGGGATCGGCCCAGCATTTT. As protein: CASSVNRGSAQHF.

This clonotype was found many times. V gene TRBV6-2 or TRBV6-3 combines with J gene TRBJ2-1, with 9 nucleotides matching TRBD1. This CDR3 spans 15 amino acids. Germline V gives CDR1 MNHEY, CDR2 SVGEGT. V lost 6 bases to trimming and J lost 5 bases; unmatched junction nucleotides: 8. The CDR3 loop is CASRVFGTGNNEQFF. The CDR3 region has the DNA TGTGCCAGCAGAGTTTTCGGGACAGGGAACAATGAGCAGTTCTTC.

This clonotype has just a few counts. This sequence joins TRBV10-1 and TRBJ1-1, with D perhaps matching TRBD1 (5 bases). Germline CDR1 and CDR2: WNHNN and SYGVQD (reference sequence). The CDR3 is 13 residues long. The V end lost 4 bases, the J end lost 5 bases, and 11 bases lay between the germline ends. The CDR3 spells CASSVGGETEAFF. The CDR3 nucleotides read TGCGCCAGCAGTGTTGGAGGGGAGACTGAAGCTTTCTTT.

The CDR3 coding sequence is TGTGCCAGCAGAGGGGAGGTTTCGAATTCACCCCTCCACTTT. Protein: CASRGEVSNSPLHF. The chain carries TRBV3-1 and TRBJ1-6, with a weak D call TRBD1 (5 bases). Trimming cost V 6 bases and J 7 bases, with 13 bases left between them. This CDR3 has 14 residues. Germline-derived CDR1 and CDR2 are LGHDT and YNNKEL (reference sequence). Filled out from reference TRBV3-1 and TRBJ1-6, the complete variable domain reads DTAVSQTPKYLVTQMGNDKSIKCEQNLGHDTMYWYKQDSKKFLKIMFSYNNKELIINETVPNRFSPKSPDKAHLNLHINSLELGDSAVYFCASRGEVSNSPLHFGNGTRLTVT.

The CDR3 here is CASRIGQGNGGYTF. In nucleotides, the CDR3 is TGTGCCAGTAGGATCGGCCAGGGGAATGGAGGCTACACCTTC. The chain employs TRBV19 and TRBJ1-2; TRBD1 is a possible D gene (6 bases). V lost 6 bases, J lost 8 bases, and 19 bases lay in between. This CDR3 is built from 14 residues. Germline CDR1 reads LNHDA; CDR2 reads SQIVND (reference sequence).

V usage is TRBV5-1 and J usage is TRBJ2-5; D may be TRBD2 (5 bases). This CDR3 has 17 amino acids. From germline, CDR1 is SGHRS and CDR2 YFSETQ. The V and J ends lost 2 bases and 3 bases respectively, with 20 bases between them. The chain's CDR3 is CASSFDKVGGPEETQYF. The CDR3 DNA sequence: TGCGCCAGCAGCTTTGATAAGGTCGGAGGCCCCGAAGAGACCCAGTACTTC.

This sequence joins TRBV27 and TRBJ1-2; no clear D. The CDR3 has 16 residues. Germline V gene lookup returns CDR1 MNHEY and CDR2 SMNVEV (reference sequence). Deletions cut 5 bases from V and 5 bases from J, with 21 bases between. CDR3 DNA: TGTGCCAGCAGTCCCTCGACCGCCCTAGCTTGGTATGGCTACACCTTC. Residues: CASSPSTALAWYGYTF.